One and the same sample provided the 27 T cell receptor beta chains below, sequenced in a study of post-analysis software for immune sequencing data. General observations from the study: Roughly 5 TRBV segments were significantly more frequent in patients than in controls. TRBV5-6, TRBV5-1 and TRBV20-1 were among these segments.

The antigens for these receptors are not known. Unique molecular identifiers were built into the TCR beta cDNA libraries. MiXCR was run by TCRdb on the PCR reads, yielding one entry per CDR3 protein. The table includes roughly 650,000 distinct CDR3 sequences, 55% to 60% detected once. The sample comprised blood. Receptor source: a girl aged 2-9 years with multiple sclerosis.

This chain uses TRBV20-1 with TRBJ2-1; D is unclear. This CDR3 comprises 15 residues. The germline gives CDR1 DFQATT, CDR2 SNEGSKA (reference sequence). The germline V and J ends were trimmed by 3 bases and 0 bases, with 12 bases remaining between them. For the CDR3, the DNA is TGCAGTGCTAGGGAGTACCTCGGCTCCTACAATGAGCAGTTCTTC. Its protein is CSAREYLGSYNEQFF.

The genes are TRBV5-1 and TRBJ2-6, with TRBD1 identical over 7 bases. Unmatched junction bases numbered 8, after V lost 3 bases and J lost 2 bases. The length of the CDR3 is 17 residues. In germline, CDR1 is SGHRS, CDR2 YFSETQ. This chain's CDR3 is CASSSTGNFAGANVLTF. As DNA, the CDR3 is TGCGCCAGCAGCTCGACAGGGAACTTCGCTGGGGCCAACGTCCTGACTTTC.

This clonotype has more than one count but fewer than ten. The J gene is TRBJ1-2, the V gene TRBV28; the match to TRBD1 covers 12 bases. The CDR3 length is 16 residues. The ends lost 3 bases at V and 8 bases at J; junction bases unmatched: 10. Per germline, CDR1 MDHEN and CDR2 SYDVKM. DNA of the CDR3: TGTGCCAGCAGTTTTAGGTTTCCGGGACAGGGGGCAGGCTACACCTTC. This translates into CASSFRFPGQGAGYTF.

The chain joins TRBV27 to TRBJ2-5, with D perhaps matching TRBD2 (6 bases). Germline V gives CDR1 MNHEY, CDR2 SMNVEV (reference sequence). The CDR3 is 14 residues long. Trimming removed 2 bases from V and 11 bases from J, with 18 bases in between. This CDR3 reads CASSLRGEWREQYF. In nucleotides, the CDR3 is TGTGCCAGCAGTTTAAGAGGGGAATGGAGGGAGCAGTACTTC.

The CDR3 region has the DNA TGCGCCAGCAGCTTGTTAGCGGGGGGGCTGACAGATACGCAGTATTTT. As protein: CASSLLAGGLTDTQYF. The chain has TRBV5-1 and TRBJ2-3, with 11 bases aligning to TRBD2. The CDR3 covers 16 residues. J was trimmed by 3 bases and V by 1 base; bases with no gene match: 4. Germline CDR1 SGHRS, CDR2 YFSETQ.

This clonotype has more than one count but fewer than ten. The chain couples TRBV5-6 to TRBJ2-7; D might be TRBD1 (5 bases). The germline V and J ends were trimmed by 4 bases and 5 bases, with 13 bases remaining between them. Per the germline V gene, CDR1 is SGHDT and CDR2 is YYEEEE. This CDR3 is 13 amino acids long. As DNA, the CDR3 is TGTGCCAGCAGCATTGGGGCAGGGAACGAGCAGTACTTC. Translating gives CASSIGAGNEQYF.

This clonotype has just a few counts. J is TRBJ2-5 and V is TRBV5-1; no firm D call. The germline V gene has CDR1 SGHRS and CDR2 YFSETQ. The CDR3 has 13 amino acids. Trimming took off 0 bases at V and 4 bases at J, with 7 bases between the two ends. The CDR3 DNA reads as TGCGCCAGCAGCTTGGTATTTGGAGAGACCCAGTACTTC. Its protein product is CASSLVFGETQYF.

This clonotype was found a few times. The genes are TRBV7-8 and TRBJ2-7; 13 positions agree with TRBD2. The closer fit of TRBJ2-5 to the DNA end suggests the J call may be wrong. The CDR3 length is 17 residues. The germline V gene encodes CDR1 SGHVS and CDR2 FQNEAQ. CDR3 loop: CASSPRLAGGEGETQYF. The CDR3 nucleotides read TGTGCCAGCAGCCCCCGACTAGCGGGGGGAGAAGGAGAGACCCAGTACTTC.

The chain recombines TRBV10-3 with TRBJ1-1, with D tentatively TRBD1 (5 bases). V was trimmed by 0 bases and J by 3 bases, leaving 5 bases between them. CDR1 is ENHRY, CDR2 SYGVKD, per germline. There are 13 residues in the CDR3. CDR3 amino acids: CAISESGDTEAFF. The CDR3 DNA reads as TGTGCCATCAGTGAGTCGGGGGACACTGAAGCTTTCTTT.

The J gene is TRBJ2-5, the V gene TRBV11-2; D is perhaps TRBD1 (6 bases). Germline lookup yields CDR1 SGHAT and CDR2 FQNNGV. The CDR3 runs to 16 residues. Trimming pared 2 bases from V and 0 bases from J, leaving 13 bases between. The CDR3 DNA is TGTGCCAGCAGCTTAAGACAGGCCACGTACCAAGAGACCCAGTACTTC. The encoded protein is CASSLRQATYQETQYF.

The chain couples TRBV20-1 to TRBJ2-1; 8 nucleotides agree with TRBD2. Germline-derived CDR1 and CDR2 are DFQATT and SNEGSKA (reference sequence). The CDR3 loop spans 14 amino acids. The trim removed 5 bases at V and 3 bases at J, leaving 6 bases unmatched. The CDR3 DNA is TGCAGTGCTGGAACTAGCGGAGGCTACAATGAGCAGTTCTTC. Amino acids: CSAGTSGGYNEQFF.

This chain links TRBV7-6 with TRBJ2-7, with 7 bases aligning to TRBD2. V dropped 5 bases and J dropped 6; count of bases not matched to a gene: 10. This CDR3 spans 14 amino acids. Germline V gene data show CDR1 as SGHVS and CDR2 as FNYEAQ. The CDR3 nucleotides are TGTGCCAGCAGCCCGAGTGTCCCGGGGGGCGAGCAGTACTTC. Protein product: CASSPSVPGGEQYF.

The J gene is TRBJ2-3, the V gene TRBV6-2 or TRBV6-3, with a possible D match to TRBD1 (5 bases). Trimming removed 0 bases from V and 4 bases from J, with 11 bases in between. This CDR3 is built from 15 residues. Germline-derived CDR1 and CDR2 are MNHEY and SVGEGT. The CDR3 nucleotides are TGTGCCAGCAGTTACTCATTAGGGGCCGCAGATACGCAGTATTTT. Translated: CASSYSLGAADTQYF.

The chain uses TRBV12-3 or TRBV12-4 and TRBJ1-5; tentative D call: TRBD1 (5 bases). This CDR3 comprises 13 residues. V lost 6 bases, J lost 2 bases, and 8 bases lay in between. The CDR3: CASRRGRNQPQHF. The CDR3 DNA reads TGTGCCAGCAGGAGGGGACGCAATCAGCCCCAGCATTTT.

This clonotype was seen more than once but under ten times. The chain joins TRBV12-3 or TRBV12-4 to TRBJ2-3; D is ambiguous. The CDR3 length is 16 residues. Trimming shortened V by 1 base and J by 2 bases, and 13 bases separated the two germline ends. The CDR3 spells CASSLVLLGDTDTQYF. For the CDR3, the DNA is TGTGCCAGCAGTTTAGTCTTATTAGGTGACACAGATACGCAGTATTTT.

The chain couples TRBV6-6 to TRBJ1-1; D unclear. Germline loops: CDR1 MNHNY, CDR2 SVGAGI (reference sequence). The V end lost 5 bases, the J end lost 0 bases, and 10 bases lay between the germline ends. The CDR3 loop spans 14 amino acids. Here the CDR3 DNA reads TGTGCCAGCAGTAACCCACCTTTGAACACTGAAGCTTTCTTT. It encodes CASSNPPLNTEAFF.

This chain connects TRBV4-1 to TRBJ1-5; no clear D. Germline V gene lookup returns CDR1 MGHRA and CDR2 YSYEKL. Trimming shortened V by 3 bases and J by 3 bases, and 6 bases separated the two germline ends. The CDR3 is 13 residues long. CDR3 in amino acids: CASSHDINQPQHF. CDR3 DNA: TGCGCCAGCAGCCACGACATCAATCAGCCCCAGCATTTT.

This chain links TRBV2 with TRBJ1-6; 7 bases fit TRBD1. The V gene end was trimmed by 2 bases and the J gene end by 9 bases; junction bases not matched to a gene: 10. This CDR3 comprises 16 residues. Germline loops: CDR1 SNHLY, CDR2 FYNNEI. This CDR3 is CASSESRDRGSSPLHF. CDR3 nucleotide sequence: TGTGCCAGCAGTGAATCTAGGGACAGAGGGTCTTCACCCCTCCACTTT.

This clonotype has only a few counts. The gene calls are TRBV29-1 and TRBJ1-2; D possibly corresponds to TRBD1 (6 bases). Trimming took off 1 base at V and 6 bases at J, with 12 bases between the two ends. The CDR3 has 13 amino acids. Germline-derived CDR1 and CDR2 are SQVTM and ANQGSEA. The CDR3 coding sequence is TGCAGCGTTGAAGGGGGATCAGGGGATGGCTACACCTTC. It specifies CSVEGGSGDGYTF.

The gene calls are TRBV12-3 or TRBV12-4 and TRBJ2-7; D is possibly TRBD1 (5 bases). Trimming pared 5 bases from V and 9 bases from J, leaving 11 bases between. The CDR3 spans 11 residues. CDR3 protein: CASSPGHGQYF. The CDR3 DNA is TGTGCCAGCAGTCCAGGGCATGGGCAGTACTTC.

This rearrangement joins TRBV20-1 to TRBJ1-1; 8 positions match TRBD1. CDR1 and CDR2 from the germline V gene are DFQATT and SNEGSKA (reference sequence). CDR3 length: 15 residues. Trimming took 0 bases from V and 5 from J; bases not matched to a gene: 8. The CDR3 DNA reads TGCAGTGCTAGAGATCGTGACAGGGGTGGGACTGAAGCTTTCTTT. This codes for CSARDRDRGGTEAFF.

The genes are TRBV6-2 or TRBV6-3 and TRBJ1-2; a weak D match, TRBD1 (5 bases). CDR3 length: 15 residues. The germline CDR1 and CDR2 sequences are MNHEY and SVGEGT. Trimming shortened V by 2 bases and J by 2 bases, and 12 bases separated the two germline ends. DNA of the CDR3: TGTGCCAGCAGTTACGCCGGGGGACGGAACTATGGCTACACCTTC. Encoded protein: CASSYAGGRNYGYTF.

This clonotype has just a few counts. CDR3: CASSLGGLGYNEQFF. The DNA of the CDR3 is TGTGCCAGCAGTTTAGGTGGACTCGGCTACAATGAGCAGTTCTTC. The gene calls are TRBV12-3 or TRBV12-4 and TRBJ2-1; a possible D gene is TRBD2 (5 bases). V was clipped by 1 base and J by 3 bases, with 10 bases between them. The CDR3 loop spans 15 amino acids.

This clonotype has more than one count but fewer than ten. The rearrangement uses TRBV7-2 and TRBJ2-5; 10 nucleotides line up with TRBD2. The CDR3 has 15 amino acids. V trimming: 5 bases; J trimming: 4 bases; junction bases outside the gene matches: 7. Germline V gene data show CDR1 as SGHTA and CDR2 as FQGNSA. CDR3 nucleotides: TGTGCCAGCAGCCAGGGACTAGCGTCAAGAGAGACCCAGTACTTC. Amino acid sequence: CASSQGLASRETQYF.

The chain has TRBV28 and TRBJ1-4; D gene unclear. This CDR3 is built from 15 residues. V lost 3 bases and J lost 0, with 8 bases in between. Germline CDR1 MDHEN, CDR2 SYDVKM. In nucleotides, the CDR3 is TGTGCCAGCAGTTTCTGCCCGGCAACTAATGAAAAACTGTTTTTT. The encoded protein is CASSFCPATNEKLFF.

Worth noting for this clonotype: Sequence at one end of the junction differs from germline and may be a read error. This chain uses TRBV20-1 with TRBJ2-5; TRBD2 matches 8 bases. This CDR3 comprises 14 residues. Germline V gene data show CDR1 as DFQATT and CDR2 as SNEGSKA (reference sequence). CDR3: CSAGDRGGQETQYF. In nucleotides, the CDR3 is TGCAGTGCTGGCGACCGGGGGGGACAAGAGACTCAGTACTTC.

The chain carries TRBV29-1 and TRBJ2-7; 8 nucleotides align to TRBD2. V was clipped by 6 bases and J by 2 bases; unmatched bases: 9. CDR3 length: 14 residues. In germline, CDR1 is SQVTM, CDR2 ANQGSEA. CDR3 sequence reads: CSVGDSGTPYEQYF. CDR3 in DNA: TGCAGCGTGGGGGATAGCGGGACCCCCTACGAGCAGTACTTC.